Detailed here is one T cell receptor beta chain. The antigen is not known. The sample belongs to a study of cytomegalovirus exposure and HLA in healthy donors. Sequencing was performed with immunoSEQ multiplex PCR; in TCRdb, only in-frame clones are kept and a portion is missing. The sample lists a few hundred thousand clones, approximately 80% occurring once. This CDR3 is 12 amino acids long. The trim removed 6 bases at V and 5 bases at J, leaving 6 bases unmatched. The germline gives CDR1 SQVTM, CDR2 ANQGSEA. General study findings and limits: Later, an analysis found that TCR clusters from the first cohort tended to co-occur in the roughly 110 validation repertoires. Whilst most TCR sequences proved rare, a subset of public TCRs occurred across many donors. High specificity and sensitivity for cytomegalovirus status were reported for the classifier.

The specimen sequenced was PBMCs. The sequence was collected from a young woman in good health and CMV-seropositive. The chain has TRBV29-1 and TRBJ2-7; the match to TRBD1 covers 8 bases. As DNA, the CDR3 is TGCAGCGTAGGAGGACAGGGAAACGAGCAGTACTTC. Protein: CSVGGQGNEQYF.